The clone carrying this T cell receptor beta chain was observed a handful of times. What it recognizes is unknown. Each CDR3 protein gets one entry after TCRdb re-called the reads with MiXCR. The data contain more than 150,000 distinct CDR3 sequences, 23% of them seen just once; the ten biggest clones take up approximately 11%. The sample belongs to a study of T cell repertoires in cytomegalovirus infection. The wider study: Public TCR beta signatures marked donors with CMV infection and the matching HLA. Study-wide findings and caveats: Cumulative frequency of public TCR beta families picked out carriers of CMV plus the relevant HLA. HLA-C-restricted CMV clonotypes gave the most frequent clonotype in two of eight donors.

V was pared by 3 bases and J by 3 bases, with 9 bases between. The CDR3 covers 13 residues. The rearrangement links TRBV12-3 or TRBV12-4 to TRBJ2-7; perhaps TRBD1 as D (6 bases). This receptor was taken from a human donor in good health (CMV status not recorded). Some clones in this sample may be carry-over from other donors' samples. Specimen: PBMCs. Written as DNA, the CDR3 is TGTGCCAGCAGTTTGAGGACAGACTACGAGCAGTACTTC. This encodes CASSLRTDYEQYF.